Listed below are T cell receptor beta chains from one sample, sequenced in a study of cytomegalovirus exposure and HLA in healthy donors. Assay: immunoSEQ multiplex PCR; the TCRdb copy retains only in-frame clones and omits some. This table has about 110,000 clones, roughly 70% appearing once. Sequencing was performed on PBMCs. The receptors shown here come from a woman aged 35 to 49 in good health and CMV-seropositive. The CDR3 runs from the conserved cysteine through the conserved F or W. The order of the fields is D gene, clone size, J gene, V gene, CDR3 protein, CDR3 DNA. The D gene is left open where the match is weak. Part of the rows lack a size; the others show once, few, many or a class for expanded clones.

d_gene: NA
abundance: NA
j_gene: TRBJ1-3
v_gene: TRBV19
CDR3aa: CASSFSQGTGNTIYF
CDR3nt: TGTGCCAGTAGTTTTTCTCAGGGGACTGGAAACACCATATATTTT

d_gene: TRBD1
abundance: once
j_gene: TRBJ1-1
v_gene: TRBV27
CDR3aa: CASNKDRTNTEAFF
CDR3nt: TGTGCCAGCAATAAGGACAGGACGAACACTGAAGCTTTCTTT

d_gene: NA
abundance: NA
j_gene: TRBJ1-3
v_gene: TRBV6-5
CDR3aa: CASSSQGGNTIYF
CDR3nt: TGTGCCAGCAGTTCCCAGGGTGGAAACACCATATATTTT

d_gene: NA
abundance: NA
j_gene: TRBJ1-2
v_gene: TRBV7-2
CDR3aa: CASSTGDGRQNYGYTF
CDR3nt: TGTGCCAGCAGCACGGGGGACGGGCGGCAGAACTATGGCTACACCTTC

d_gene: NA
abundance: few
j_gene: TRBJ1-1
v_gene: TRBV14
CDR3aa: CASSHGGSRGTEAFF
CDR3nt: TGTGCCAGCAGCCATGGGGGGAGTCGGGGCACTGAAGCTTTCTTT

d_gene: NA
abundance: NA
j_gene: TRBJ2-7
v_gene: TRBV7-2
CDR3aa: CASSLNAGWSEQYF
CDR3nt: TGTGCCAGCAGCTTAAATGCAGGTTGGTCCGAGCAGTACTTC

d_gene: NA
abundance: NA
j_gene: TRBJ2-7
v_gene: TRBV6-6
CDR3aa: CASSYGTRAEQYF
CDR3nt: TGTGCCAGCAGTTACGGTACCAGGGCAGAGCAGTACTTC

d_gene: NA
abundance: NA
j_gene: TRBJ2-1
v_gene: TRBV5-8
CDR3aa: CASSHSEHEQFF
CDR3nt: TGTGCCAGCAGCCATAGTGAGCATGAGCAGTTCTTC

d_gene: TRBD1
abundance: NA
j_gene: TRBJ2-5
v_gene: TRBV5-1
CDR3aa: CASSLGQQETQYF
CDR3nt: TGCGCCAGCAGCCTGGGACAGCAAGAGACCCAGTACTTC

d_gene: TRBD1
abundance: NA
j_gene: TRBJ2-2
v_gene: TRBV7-3
CDR3aa: CASSLQGAGTGELFF
CDR3nt: TGTGCCAGCAGCTTACAGGGGGCAGGGACCGGGGAGCTGTTTTTT

d_gene: TRBD1
abundance: NA
j_gene: TRBJ2-7
v_gene: TRBV29-1
CDR3aa: CSVDRGDEQYF
CDR3nt: TGCAGCGTGGACAGGGGCGACGAGCAGTACTTC

d_gene: TRBD2
abundance: NA
j_gene: TRBJ2-3
v_gene: TRBV5-1
CDR3aa: CASSLGGGGDTQYF
CDR3nt: TGCGCCAGCAGCTTGGGCGGGGGGGGCGATACGCAGTATTTT

d_gene: TRBD1
abundance: NA
j_gene: TRBJ1-4
v_gene: TRBV5-6
CDR3aa: CASSLQGTNEKLFF
CDR3nt: TGTGCCAGCAGCTTACAGGGGACTAATGAAAAACTGTTTTTT

d_gene: NA
abundance: NA
j_gene: TRBJ1-2
v_gene: TRBV29-1
CDR3aa: CSVQDSWYYGYTF
CDR3nt: TGCAGCGTTCAGGACAGTTGGTACTATGGCTACACCTTC

d_gene: NA
abundance: once
j_gene: TRBJ1-1
v_gene: TRBV19
CDR3aa: CASRGEGVSGKAFF
CDR3nt: TGTGCCAGTAGAGGGGAGGGGGTGAGTGGGAAAGCTTTCTTT

d_gene: TRBD2
abundance: once
j_gene: TRBJ2-7
v_gene: TRBV7-9
CDR3aa: CASSLSGGSSYEQYF
CDR3nt: TGTGCCAGCAGCTTAAGCGGGGGGAGCTCCTACGAGCAGTACTTC

d_gene: TRBD1
abundance: NA
j_gene: TRBJ1-5
v_gene: TRBV4-1
CDR3aa: CASSQDDRGFRQPQHF
CDR3nt: TGCGCCAGCAGCCAAGATGACAGGGGGTTTCGACAGCCCCAGCATTTT

d_gene: TRBD1
abundance: NA
j_gene: TRBJ1-6
v_gene: TRBV2
CDR3aa: CASLTGTGYYNSPLHF
CDR3nt: TGTGCCAGCCTGACGGGGACAGGATATTATAATTCACCCCTCCACTTT

d_gene: NA
abundance: NA
j_gene: TRBJ2-7
v_gene: TRBV28
CDR3aa: CASTPGGENEQYF
CDR3nt: TGTGCCAGCACCCCTGGGGGCGAGAACGAGCAGTACTTC

d_gene: NA
abundance: NA
j_gene: TRBJ2-2
v_gene: TRBV7-7
CDR3aa: CASSLGITGELFF
CDR3nt: TGTGCTAGCAGCTTAGGTATCACCGGGGAGCTGTTTTTT

d_gene: NA
abundance: NA
j_gene: TRBJ2-5
v_gene: TRBV7-2
CDR3aa: CASSLGSSPETQYF
CDR3nt: TGTGCCAGCAGCTTAGGTAGTAGCCCAGAGACCCAGTACTTC

d_gene: TRBD1
abundance: few
j_gene: TRBJ2-5
v_gene: TRBV7-9
CDR3aa: CASRRDRGRETQYF
CDR3nt: TGTGCCAGCAGGCGAGACAGGGGGCGAGAGACCCAGTACTTC

d_gene: TRBD1
abundance: NA
j_gene: TRBJ1-5
v_gene: TRBV5-1
CDR3aa: CASSLGQGGNQPQHF
CDR3nt: TGCGCCAGCAGCTTGGGGCAGGGGGGCAATCAGCCCCAGCATTTT

d_gene: TRBD1
abundance: NA
j_gene: TRBJ1-3
v_gene: TRBV7-2
CDR3aa: CASSLVFQGASGNTIYF
CDR3nt: TGTGCCAGCAGCTTAGTTTTTCAGGGGGCGTCGGGAAACACCATATATTTT

d_gene: TRBD1
abundance: NA
j_gene: TRBJ1-5
v_gene: TRBV19
CDR3aa: CASSIGQGGWQPQHF
CDR3nt: TGTGCCAGTAGTATAGGACAGGGCGGATGGCAGCCCCAGCATTTT

d_gene: TRBD1
abundance: NA
j_gene: TRBJ2-3
v_gene: TRBV9
CDR3aa: CASTGQSTDTQYF
CDR3nt: TGTGCCAGCACGGGACAGAGCACAGATACGCAGTATTTT

d_gene: NA
abundance: few
j_gene: TRBJ2-6
v_gene: TRBV7-9
CDR3aa: CASSFLVGSLSGANVLTF
CDR3nt: TGTGCCAGCAGCTTTCTGGTGGGCTCCCTCTCTGGGGCCAACGTCCTGACTTTC

d_gene: TRBD1
abundance: NA
j_gene: TRBJ2-7
v_gene: TRBV5-4
CDR3aa: CASSGDSNYEQYF
CDR3nt: TGTGCCAGCAGCGGGGACAGTAACTACGAGCAGTACTTC

d_gene: TRBD1
abundance: NA
j_gene: TRBJ1-1
v_gene: TRBV5-4
CDR3aa: CASSPATGGTEAFF
CDR3nt: TGTGCCAGCAGCCCTGCGACAGGGGGCACTGAAGCTTTCTTT

d_gene: NA
abundance: NA
j_gene: TRBJ1-5
v_gene: TRBV30
CDR3aa: CAWSGKTLSNQPQHF
CDR3nt: TGTGCCTGGAGTGGTAAGACACTTAGCAATCAGCCCCAGCATTTT

d_gene: NA
abundance: NA
j_gene: TRBJ2-5
v_gene: TRBV29-1
CDR3aa: CSVDGSNRVETQYF
CDR3nt: TGCAGCGTCGACGGCTCAAACAGGGTGGAGACCCAGTACTTC

d_gene: TRBD1
abundance: NA
j_gene: TRBJ1-6
v_gene: TRBV11-2
CDR3aa: CASRPPSGTENSPLHF
CDR3nt: TGTGCCAGCAGACCCCCTAGCGGGACAGAAAATTCACCCCTCCACTTT

d_gene: NA
abundance: once
j_gene: TRBJ1-4
v_gene: TRBV5-6
CDR3aa: CASSLARTEEKLFF
CDR3nt: TGTGCCAGCAGCTTGGCCAGGACAGAGGAAAAACTGTTTTTT

d_gene: NA
abundance: NA
j_gene: TRBJ2-3
v_gene: TRBV5-1
CDR3aa: CASSLDSGSTDTQYF
CDR3nt: TGCGCCAGCAGCTTGGATAGCGGAAGCACAGATACGCAGTATTTT

d_gene: NA
abundance: NA
j_gene: TRBJ2-1
v_gene: TRBV11-3
CDR3aa: CASSLPRDNEQFF
CDR3nt: TGTGCCAGCAGCCTCCCTAGAGACAATGAGCAGTTCTTC

d_gene: TRBD1
abundance: few
j_gene: TRBJ1-1
v_gene: TRBV6-6
CDR3aa: CASIQYGTGDTEAFF
CDR3nt: TGTGCCAGCATCCAGTACGGGACAGGGGATACTGAAGCTTTCTTT

d_gene: TRBD1
abundance: once
j_gene: TRBJ2-2
v_gene: TRBV18
CDR3aa: CASSPLLGQGDTGELFF
CDR3nt: TGTGCCAGCTCACCACTTTTGGGACAGGGGGACACCGGGGAGCTGTTTTTT